Presented here are 32 T cell receptor beta chains from one specimen sequenced in a study of CD8 T cells in ankylosing spondylitis. TCRdb fed the 5' RACE reads into MiXCR, producing one record per CDR3 protein. In the table there are 150,000 to 200,000 distinct CDR3 sequences, around 18% of which are singletons. Specimen: blood, either unsorted or a sorted T cell fraction (not recorded which). The receptors derive from a male donor with ankylosing spondylitis or in good health (not recorded which).

There are a few counts of this clonotype. This chain links TRBV29-1 with TRBJ1-3; 7 nucleotides match TRBD1. The V gene's germline CDR1 is SQVTM and CDR2 ANQGSEA. Losses at the gene ends were 6 bases for V and 3 bases for J; bases not matched to a gene: 2. The CDR3 length is 12 residues. CDR3 sequence reads: CSVRDSGNTIYF. The CDR3 DNA sequence: TGCAGCGTCCGGGACAGTGGAAACACCATATATTTT.

This clonotype has at least ten counts. The CDR3 is CASSQLAGVHNEQFF. CDR3 DNA: TGCGCCAGCAGCCAACTAGCGGGAGTTCACAATGAGCAGTTCTTC. The chain carries TRBV4-1 and TRBJ2-1; 10 bases line up with TRBD2. CDR1 is MGHRA and CDR2 is YSYEKL in the germline V gene. This CDR3 region has 15 residues. J lost 5 bases, V lost 2 bases, and 3 bases had no gene match.

This chain connects TRBV20-1 to TRBJ1-1; D unresolved. This CDR3 has 12 residues. Trimming left V 6 bases short and J 1 base short, with 9 bases between. Germline V gene data show CDR1 as DFQATT and CDR2 as SNEGSKA (reference sequence). CDR3: CSAPAANTEAFF. CDR3 DNA sequence: TGCAGTGCGCCGGCGGCGAACACTGAAGCTTTCTTT.

This clonotype was detected many times. V and J are TRBV6-5 and TRBJ2-1, with D possibly matching TRBD2 (6 bases). Trimming took off 2 bases at V and 3 bases at J, with 14 bases between the two ends. This CDR3 has 16 residues. Germline assignment: CDR1 MNHEY and CDR2 SVGAGI. The CDR3 nucleotides are TGTGCCAGCAGTTACGGCGGACTAATAGACTACAATGAGCAGTTCTTC. Its protein product is CASSYGGLIDYNEQFF.

This rearrangement joins TRBV7-3 to TRBJ2-7; TRBD2 aligns across 7 bases. The CDR3 is 14 amino acids. V was pared by 5 bases and J by 1 base, with 5 bases of the junction left unmatched. Looked up from germline, CDR1 is SGHTA and CDR2 is FQGTGA. DNA for the CDR3: TGTGCCAGCAGCACGAGCGGGGATTCCTACGAGCAGTACTTC. Residues: CASSTSGDSYEQYF.

This sequence joins TRBV20-1 and TRBJ2-3; 7 positions agree with TRBD2. The CDR3 contains 14 residues. Germline values: CDR1 DFQATT, CDR2 SNEGSKA (reference sequence). V was clipped by 0 bases and J by 4 bases; unmatched bases: 4. Here the CDR3 DNA reads TGCAGTGCTAGAGATTGGGGGAGGGCAGATACGCAGTATTTT. Translated: CSARDWGRADTQYF.

Notes on this clonotype: The CDR3 ends on some other residue instead of the conserved phenylalanine or tryptophan, so this is likely a read error. The chain employs TRBV5-1 and TRBJ2-7, with 9 nucleotides matching TRBD2. This CDR3 has 15 residues. V shed 4 bases and J 2 bases; nucleotides not matched to a gene: 7. The germline gives CDR1 SGHRS, CDR2 YFSETQ. DNA of the CDR3: TGCGCCAGCAGCCTTAGCGGGAGTCCAACCTACGAGCAGTACTTG. Protein product: CASSLSGSPTYEQYL.

This clonotype was recorded at least ten times. This chain joins TRBV20-1 and TRBJ2-3, with TRBD1 matching 7 bases. The germline gives CDR1 DFQATT, CDR2 SNEGSKA (reference sequence). The CDR3 spans 16 residues. J gave up 0 bases and V 2 bases, and 8 bases lay outside the gene matches. CDR3 coding DNA: TGCAGTGCTAGACTCGGGACAGTCGCTAGCACAGATACGCAGTATTTT. Translated, it gives CSARLGTVASTDTQYF.

The V and J genes are TRBV11-2 and TRBJ1-6, with 7 bases matching TRBD1. The CDR3 length is 18 residues. CDR1 and CDR2 (germline): SGHAT, FQNNGV. With 1 base clipped from V and 5 bases from J, the junction kept 11 bases outside the gene matches. The CDR3 DNA sequence: TGTGCCAGCAGCTTAGGAGGCCGCTGGGGGACAGATAATTCACCCCTCCACTTT. Translating gives CASSLGGRWGTDNSPLHF.

This clonotype was detected only a few times. This chain connects TRBV6-1 to TRBJ1-5; no firm D call. Trimming removed 5 bases from V and 7 bases from J, with 12 bases in between. The CDR3 has 13 residues. CDR1 is MNHNS and CDR2 is SASEGT in the germline V gene. CDR3 loop: CASSPVGKQPQHF. The DNA of the CDR3 is TGTGCCAGCAGTCCGGTCGGGAAGCAGCCCCAGCATTTT.

In the case of this clonotype: The junction does not match germline at one end; this may be a read error. CDR3 in amino acids: CAWGIRDRGNIEAFF. CDR3 nucleotides: TGTGCCTGGGGGATCCGGGACAGGGGGAACATTGAAGCTTTCTTT. The rearrangement links TRBV30 to TRBJ1-1; 11 bases are shared with TRBD1. The CDR3 extends over 15 amino acids. Germline values: CDR1 GTSNPN, CDR2 SVGIG (reference sequence).

Many counts were recorded for this clonotype. The chain uses TRBV20-1 and TRBJ2-2; TRBD2 aligns across 9 bases. This CDR3 is 16 amino acids long. Trimming at V came to 0 bases and at J to 6 bases, leaving 8 bases not matched to a gene. Germline V lookup: CDR1 DFQATT, CDR2 SNEGSKA (reference sequence). CDR3 nucleotide sequence: TGCAGTGCTAGAGATCGGAGACTAGCGGCGTCCGGGGAGCTGTTTTTT. Translated: CSARDRRLAASGELFF.

This clonotype was detected only a few times. The chain carries TRBV6-1 and TRBJ2-3; 11 positions match TRBD2. CDR1 MNHNS and CDR2 SASEGT come from the germline V gene. The CDR3 covers 16 residues. V shed 6 bases and J 4 bases; nucleotides not matched to a gene: 9. The CDR3 loop is CASSQLAGVAPDTQYF. CDR3 bases: TGTGCCAGCAGCCAACTAGCGGGAGTTGCCCCAGATACGCAGTATTTT.

This clonotype was seen a few times. The rearrangement links TRBV19 to TRBJ1-2; D is unresolved. The V end lost 3 bases, the J end lost 4 bases, and 15 bases lay between the germline ends. Germline loops: CDR1 LNHDA, CDR2 SQIVND (reference sequence). The CDR3 has 15 amino acids. The CDR3, as DNA: TGTGCCAGTAGTATGTCGACATCCTTCCTCTATGGCTACACCTTC. It yields the protein CASSMSTSFLYGYTF.

The V and J genes are TRBV5-1 and TRBJ2-1, with TRBD1 matching over 10 bases. Germline V CDR1 and CDR2: SGHRS, YFSETQ. The CDR3 has 14 residues. Losses at the gene ends were 7 bases for V and 8 bases for J; bases not matched to a gene: 9. The CDR3 coding sequence is TGCGCCAGCCGCCGGGACAGGGGATCCGATGAGCAGTTCTTC. Amino acid sequence: CASRRDRGSDEQFF.

This clonotype was seen only a few times. The rearrangement links TRBV20-1 to TRBJ2-2; 7 bases map to TRBD2. Trimming at V came to 0 bases and at J to 0 bases, leaving 7 bases not matched to a gene. There are 17 residues in the CDR3. Germline lookup yields CDR1 DFQATT and CDR2 SNEGSKA (reference sequence). CDR3 amino acids: CSARDAVAGANTGELFF. CDR3 coding DNA: TGCAGTGCTAGAGATGCGGTAGCGGGCGCGAACACCGGGGAGCTGTTTTTT.

CDR3 nucleotides: TGTGCCAGCAGCTTAGCGCCCCTTTGGACCTACAATGAGCAGTTCTTC. Its translation is CASSLAPLWTYNEQFF. V is TRBV11-1 and J is TRBJ2-1; D ambiguous. Germline CDR1 reads SGHAT; CDR2 reads FQDESV (reference sequence). This CDR3 is 16 amino acids long. The ends were cut back, 0 bases at V and 2 bases at J, with 11 bases in the middle.

Details on this clonotype: Being one base from a much bigger clone, this may be a read error. The chain carries TRBV5-5 and TRBJ2-1; tentative D call: TRBD1 (5 bases). From germline, CDR1 is SGHKS and CDR2 YYEKEE (reference sequence). The CDR3 is 13 amino acids. The V gene lost 0 bases and the J gene lost 13 bases, with 14 bases spanning the gap. The CDR3, as DNA: TGTGCCAGCAGCTTGGTGGGGCCAGCGAGACAGTTCTTC. Translating gives CASSLVGPARQFF.

This clonotype has only a few counts. For the CDR3, the DNA is TGTGCCAGCAGTCGCCGGGGACTAGGCGACAATGAGCAGTTCTTC. The encoded protein is CASSRRGLGDNEQFF. The rearrangement uses TRBV12-3 or TRBV12-4 and TRBJ2-1, with 8 bases that match TRBD2. The CDR3 spans 15 residues. V was clipped by 5 bases and J by 5 bases; unmatched bases: 8.

The sample holds many counts of this clonotype. V usage is TRBV28 and J usage is TRBJ1-5; 7 bases agree with TRBD1. The V gene's germline CDR1 is MDHEN and CDR2 SYDVKM. The V gene end was trimmed by 6 bases and the J gene end by 5 bases; junction bases not matched to a gene: 7. There are 14 residues in the CDR3. CDR3: CASSSGGEDQPQHF. In DNA form, the CDR3 reads TGTGCCAGCAGCTCAGGGGGAGAAGATCAGCCCCAGCATTTT.

The rearrangement uses TRBV20-1 and TRBJ2-1, with 12 bases matching TRBD2. V was clipped by 3 bases and J by 6 bases; unmatched bases: 3. This CDR3 comprises 14 residues. Germline CDR1 reads DFQATT; CDR2 reads SNEGSKA (reference sequence). The chain's CDR3 is CSARPGLAGNEQFF. CDR3 DNA sequence: TGCAGTGCTAGGCCGGGACTAGCGGGCAATGAGCAGTTCTTC.

J is TRBJ1-1 and V is TRBV19; no clear D. The CDR3 spans 12 residues. V shed 6 bases and J shed 4 bases, with 9 bases lying between them. Germline CDR1 and CDR2: LNHDA and SQIVND (reference sequence). The chain's CDR3 is CASREQTTEAFF. The DNA for the CDR3 is TGTGCCAGTAGGGAACAGACCACTGAAGCTTTCTTT.

CDR3 in DNA: TGTGCCAGCAGCTTAGTGTGGGAAATGAACACTGAAGCTTTCTTT. This encodes CASSLVWEMNTEAFF. J is TRBJ1-1 and V is TRBV11-2; unclear D gene. Per the germline V gene, CDR1 is SGHAT and CDR2 is FQNNGV. V lost 1 base and J 0 bases, leaving 9 bases between the germline ends. CDR3 length: 15 amino acids.

This clonotype was seen many times. This chain joins TRBV12-3 or TRBV12-4 and TRBJ2-6, with 7 positions matching TRBD1. The CDR3 has 15 residues. Trimming cost V 5 bases and J 2 bases; bases outside gene matches: 3. The CDR3: CASSLDRAGANVLTF. The CDR3 coding sequence is TGTGCCAGCAGTCTAGACAGGGCTGGGGCCAACGTCCTGACTTTC.

This clonotype has only a few counts. This chain uses TRBV7-2 with TRBJ2-5; D is unclear. The germline V gene encodes CDR1 SGHTA and CDR2 FQGNSA. Trimming took 2 bases from V and 4 from J, leaving 8 bases between them. The CDR3 consists of 13 residues. In nucleotides, the CDR3 is TGTGCCAGCAGCTTATCCGTCGCAGAGACCCAGTACTTC. It encodes CASSLSVAETQYF.

The CDR3 sequence: CASGTGVAYNEQFF. The DNA of the CDR3 is TGTGCCAGCGGGACCGGGGTGGCCTACAATGAGCAGTTCTTC. The V and J genes are TRBV7-3 and TRBJ2-1, with D perhaps assigned TRBD1 or TRBD2 (5 bases each). The V end was cut by 8 bases, the J end by 2 bases, with 13 bases between. Germline V lookup: CDR1 SGHTA, CDR2 FQGTGA. The CDR3 extends over 14 amino acids.

This clonotype occurred many times. This chain uses TRBV5-6 with TRBJ2-3; D could derive from TRBD1 or TRBD2 (5 bases each). The CDR3 is 14 amino acids. Per the germline V gene, CDR1 is SGHDT and CDR2 is YYEEEE. V lost 5 bases and J 4 bases, leaving 14 bases between the germline ends. The CDR3 reads CASRGLRGPDTQYF. DNA of the CDR3: TGTGCCAGCAGGGGATTGAGGGGTCCAGATACGCAGTATTTT.

This clonotype has a count of ten or more. This chain joins TRBV20-1 and TRBJ2-2; D remains unclear. The V and J ends lost 5 bases and 0 bases respectively, with 13 bases between them. The CDR3 runs to 15 residues. In germline, CDR1 is DFQATT, CDR2 SNEGSKA (reference sequence). The CDR3 here is CSAPDQAANTGELFF. DNA of the CDR3: TGCAGTGCTCCCGACCAGGCTGCGAACACCGGGGAGCTGTTTTTT.

This clonotype was recorded many times. The chain carries TRBV19 and TRBJ2-1, with 7 nucleotides matching TRBD1. Germline V gene sequence: CDR1 LNHDA, CDR2 SQIVND (reference sequence). V was clipped by 8 bases and J by 8 bases; unmatched bases: 9. This CDR3 is 13 amino acids long. The CDR3 sequence is CASARTGWDEQFF. The DNA for the CDR3 is TGTGCCAGTGCCCGGACAGGCTGGGATGAGCAGTTCTTC. Variable domain in full (rest from reference TRBV19 and TRBJ2-1): DGGITQSPKYLFRKEGQNVTLSCEQNLNHDAMYWYRQDPGQGLRLIYYSQIVNDFQKGDIAEGYSVSREKKESFPLTVTSAQKNPTAFYLCASARTGWDEQFFGPGTRLTVL.

By sample share, this clonotype is medium-sized. The chain links TRBV6-5 to TRBJ1-1; no clear D. V lost 2 bases and J 3 bases, leaving 7 bases between the germline ends. Germline loops: CDR1 MNHEY, CDR2 SVGAGI. The CDR3 loop spans 13 amino acids. CDR3 residues: CASSYREDTEAFF. The CDR3, as DNA: TGTGCCAGCAGTTACAGGGAGGACACTGAAGCTTTCTTT.

This clonotype was found many times. The rearrangement links TRBV29-1 to TRBJ1-5, with TRBD1 identical over 11 bases. Germline lookup yields CDR1 SQVTM and CDR2 ANQGSEA. V lost 6 bases, J lost 5 bases, and 6 bases stayed unmatched. The CDR3 contains 14 residues. The CDR3 loop reads CSVRTGGADQPQHF. The CDR3 region has the DNA TGCAGCGTCAGGACAGGGGGCGCGGATCAGCCCCAGCATTTT.

The chain links TRBV7-2 to TRBJ2-7; TRBD2 matches 9 bases. The ends lost 1 base at V and 0 bases at J; junction bases unmatched: 1. This CDR3 comprises 15 residues. The germline CDR1 and CDR2 sequences are SGHTA and FQGNSA. CDR3 region: CASSLDSGSSYEQYF. Written as DNA, the CDR3 is TGTGCCAGCAGCTTAGATAGCGGGAGCTCCTACGAGCAGTACTTC.